What follows is one T cell receptor beta chain and its context. Its specificity is unknown. The data were obtained in a study of OX40 agonist ivuxolimab in advanced cancers. About the research overall: In this cohort, patients received ivuxolimab, an agonistic anti-OX40 (CD134) antibody. A history of anti-PD-1, anti-PD-L1 or anti-CTLA-4 therapy was acceptable, and over 30% had some. Study conclusions and caveats: In the 0.1-3.0 mg/kg groups, partial responders showed among the lowest expansion.

Measured with immunoSEQ multiplex PCR; TCRdb has only the in-frame clones, and not every one. The sample holds some 22,000 clones, approximately 89% seen once. The CDR3 loop spans 13 amino acids. Germline lookup yields CDR1 SGHRS and CDR2 YFSETQ. V was clipped by 2 bases and J by 0 bases, with 5 bases between them. This chain links TRBV5-1 with TRBJ1-1; D uncertain. Sequences were derived from CD4+ or CD8+ T cells sorted from blood, sampled in a trial of the OX40 agonist ivuxolimab. This TCR was sampled from an adult with an advanced solid tumor such as melanoma, head and neck, liver or kidney cancer. Written as DNA, the CDR3 is TGCGCCAGCAGCTTTCGATTGAACACTGAAGCTTTCTTT. It translates to CASSFRLNTEAFF.